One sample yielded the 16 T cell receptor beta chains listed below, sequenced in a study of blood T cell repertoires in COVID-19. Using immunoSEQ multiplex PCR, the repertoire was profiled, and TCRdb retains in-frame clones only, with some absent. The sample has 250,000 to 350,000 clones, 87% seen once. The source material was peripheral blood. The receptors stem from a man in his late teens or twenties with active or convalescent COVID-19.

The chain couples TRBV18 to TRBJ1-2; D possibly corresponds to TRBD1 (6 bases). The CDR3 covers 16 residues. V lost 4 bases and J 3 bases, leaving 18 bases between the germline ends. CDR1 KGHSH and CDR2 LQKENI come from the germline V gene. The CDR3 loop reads CASSREGGGHDYGYTF. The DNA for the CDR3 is TGTGCCAGCTCACGCGAAGGGGGGGGTCATGACTATGGCTACACCTTC.

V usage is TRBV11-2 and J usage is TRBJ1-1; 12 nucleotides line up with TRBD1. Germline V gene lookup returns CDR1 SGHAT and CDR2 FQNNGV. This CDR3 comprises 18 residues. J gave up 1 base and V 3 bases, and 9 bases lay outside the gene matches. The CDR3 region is CASSLSGTGGTWNTEAFF. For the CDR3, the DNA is TGTGCCAGCAGCTTGTCCGGGACAGGGGGCACTTGGAACACTGAAGCTTTCTTT.

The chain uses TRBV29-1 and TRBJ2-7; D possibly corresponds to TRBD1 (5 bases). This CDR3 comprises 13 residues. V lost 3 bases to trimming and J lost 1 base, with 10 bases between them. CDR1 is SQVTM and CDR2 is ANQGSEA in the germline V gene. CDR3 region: CSVDAGPSYEQYF. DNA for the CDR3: TGCAGCGTTGATGCAGGGCCTTCCTACGAGCAGTACTTC.

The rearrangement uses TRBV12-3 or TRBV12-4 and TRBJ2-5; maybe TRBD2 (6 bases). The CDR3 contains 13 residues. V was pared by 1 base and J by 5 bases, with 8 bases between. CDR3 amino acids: CASSLGEVETQYF. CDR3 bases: TGTGCCAGCAGTTTAGGGGAGGTCGAGACCCAGTACTTC.

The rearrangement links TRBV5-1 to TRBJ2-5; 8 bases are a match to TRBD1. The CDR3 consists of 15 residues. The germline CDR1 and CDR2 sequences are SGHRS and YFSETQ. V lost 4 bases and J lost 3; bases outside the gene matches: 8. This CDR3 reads CASSRTDRGKETQYF. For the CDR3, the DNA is TGCGCCAGCAGCCGAACAGACAGGGGAAAAGAGACCCAGTACTTC. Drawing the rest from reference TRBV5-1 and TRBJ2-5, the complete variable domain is KAGVTQTPRYLIKTRGQQVTLSCSPISGHRSVSWYQQTPGQGLQFLFEYFSETQRNKGNFPGRFSGRQFSNSRSEMNVSTLELGDSALYLCASSRTDRGKETQYFGPGTRLLVL.

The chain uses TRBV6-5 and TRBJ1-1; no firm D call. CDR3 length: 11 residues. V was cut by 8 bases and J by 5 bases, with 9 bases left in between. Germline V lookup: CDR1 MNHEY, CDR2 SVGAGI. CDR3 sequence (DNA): TGTGCCAGCTTCTCGTATACTGAAGCTTTCTTT. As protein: CASFSYTEAFF.

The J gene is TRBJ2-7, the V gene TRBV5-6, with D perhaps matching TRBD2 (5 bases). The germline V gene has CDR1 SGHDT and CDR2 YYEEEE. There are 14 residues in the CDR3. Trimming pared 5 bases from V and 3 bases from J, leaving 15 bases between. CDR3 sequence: CASRTTGEFYEQYF. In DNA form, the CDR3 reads TGTGCCAGCAGGACGACTGGGGAGTTCTACGAGCAGTACTTC. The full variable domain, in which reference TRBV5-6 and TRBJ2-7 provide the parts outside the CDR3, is DAGVTQSPTHLIKTRGQQVTLRCSPKSGHDTVSWYQQALGQGPQFIFQYYEEEERQRGNFPDRFSGHQFPNYSSELNVNALLLGDSALYLCASRTTGEFYEQYFGPGTRLTVT.

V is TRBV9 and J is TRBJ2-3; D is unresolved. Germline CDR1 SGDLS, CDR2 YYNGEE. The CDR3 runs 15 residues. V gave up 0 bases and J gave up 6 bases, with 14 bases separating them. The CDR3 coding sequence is TGTGCCAGCAGCGTAGTCGGAGCGCTCTCCGATACGCAGTATTTT. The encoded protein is CASSVVGALSDTQYF.

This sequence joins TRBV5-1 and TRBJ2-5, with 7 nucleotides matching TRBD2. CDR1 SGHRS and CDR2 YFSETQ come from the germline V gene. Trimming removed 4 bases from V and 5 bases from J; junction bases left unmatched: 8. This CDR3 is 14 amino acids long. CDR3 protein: CASSQGREGETQYF. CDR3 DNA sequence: TGCGCCAGCAGCCAAGGAAGGGAGGGTGAGACCCAGTACTTC.

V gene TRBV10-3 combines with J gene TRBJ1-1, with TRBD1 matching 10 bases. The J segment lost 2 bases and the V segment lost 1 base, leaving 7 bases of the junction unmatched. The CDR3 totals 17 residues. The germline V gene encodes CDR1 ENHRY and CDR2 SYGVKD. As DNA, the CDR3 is TGTGCCATCAGTGAGTGGGGGGGGACAGGGGCAAACACTGAAGCTTTCTTT. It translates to CAISEWGGTGANTEAFF.

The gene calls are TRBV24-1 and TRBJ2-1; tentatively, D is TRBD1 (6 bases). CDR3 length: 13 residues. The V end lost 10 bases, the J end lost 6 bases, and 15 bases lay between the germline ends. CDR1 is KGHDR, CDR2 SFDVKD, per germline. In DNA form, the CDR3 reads TGTGCCACGGGGCGGACAGACAGCAATGAGCAGTTCTTC. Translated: CATGRTDSNEQFF.

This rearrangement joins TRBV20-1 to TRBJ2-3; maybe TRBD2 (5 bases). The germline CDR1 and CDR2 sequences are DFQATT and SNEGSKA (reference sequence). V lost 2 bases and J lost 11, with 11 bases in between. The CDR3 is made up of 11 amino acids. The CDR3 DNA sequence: TGCAGTGCTAGATTCGGGATGATGCAGTATTTT. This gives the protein CSARFGMMQYF.

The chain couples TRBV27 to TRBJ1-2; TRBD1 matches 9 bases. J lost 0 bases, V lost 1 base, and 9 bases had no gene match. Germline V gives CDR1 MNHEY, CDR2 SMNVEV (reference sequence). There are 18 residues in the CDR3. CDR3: CASSLFFDRGGPNYGYTF. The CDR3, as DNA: TGTGCCAGCAGTTTATTCTTTGACAGGGGGGGACCTAACTATGGCTACACCTTC.

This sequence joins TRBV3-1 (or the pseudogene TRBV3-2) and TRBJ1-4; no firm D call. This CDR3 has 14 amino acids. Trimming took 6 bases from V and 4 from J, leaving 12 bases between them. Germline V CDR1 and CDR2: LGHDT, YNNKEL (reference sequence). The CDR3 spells CASSFGVFNEKLFF. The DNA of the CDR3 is TGTGCCAGCAGTTTCGGAGTCTTTAATGAAAAACTGTTTTTT.

CDR3: CARIVRSEKLFF. The DNA of the CDR3 is TGTGCCAGGATCGTTAGGAGTGAAAAACTGTTTTTT. The chain employs TRBV28 and TRBJ1-4, with D uncertain. Germline V gene sequence: CDR1 MDHEN, CDR2 SYDVKM. This CDR3 is 12 amino acids long. V was shortened by 9 bases and J by 7 bases, with 12 bases between the two germline ends.

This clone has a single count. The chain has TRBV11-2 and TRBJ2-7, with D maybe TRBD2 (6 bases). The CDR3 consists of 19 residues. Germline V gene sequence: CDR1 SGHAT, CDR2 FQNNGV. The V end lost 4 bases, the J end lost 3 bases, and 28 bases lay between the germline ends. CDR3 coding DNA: TGTGCCAGCAGCTCCCTGGGACTGGGGCCGTTCCAGCGTAGCTACGAGCAGTACTTC. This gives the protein CASSSLGLGPFQRSYEQYF.